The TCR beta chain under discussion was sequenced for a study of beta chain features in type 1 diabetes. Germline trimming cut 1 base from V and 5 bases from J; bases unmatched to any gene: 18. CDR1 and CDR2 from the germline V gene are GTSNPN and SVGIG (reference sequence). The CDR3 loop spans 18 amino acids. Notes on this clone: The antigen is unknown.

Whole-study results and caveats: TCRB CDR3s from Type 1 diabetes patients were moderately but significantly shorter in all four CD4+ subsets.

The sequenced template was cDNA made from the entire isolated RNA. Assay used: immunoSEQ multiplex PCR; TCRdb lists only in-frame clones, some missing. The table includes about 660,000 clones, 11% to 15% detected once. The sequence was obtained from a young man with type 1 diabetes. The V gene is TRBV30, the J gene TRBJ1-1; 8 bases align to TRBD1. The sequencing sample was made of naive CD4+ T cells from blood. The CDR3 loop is CAWSARPGTGYPRTEAFF. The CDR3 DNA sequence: TGTGCCTGGAGTGCCCGTCCCGGGACAGGTTACCCAAGAACTGAAGCTTTCTTT.